Shown below are 26 T cell receptor beta chains from a single sample sequenced in a study of blood T cells in healthy people across ages. With a J-beta primer mix and a sample-barcoded 5' primer, a second PCR ran about 6 to 11 cycles. TCRdb passed the 5' RACE reads through MiXCR, listing each CDR3 protein once. The profile shows some 690,000 distinct CDR3 sequences, over 20% of them singletons. Sequencing was done on a sample of blood. The receptors shown here come from a man in his 70s in good health.

The genes are TRBV7-7 and TRBJ2-3; 11 bases align to TRBD2. This CDR3 comprises 15 residues. V was clipped by 3 bases and J by 4 bases; unmatched bases: 3. Germline V lookup: CDR1 SSHAT, CDR2 FNYEAQ (reference sequence). The CDR3 sequence is CASSFSGGVSDTQYF. In nucleotides, the CDR3 is TGTGCCAGCAGCTTTAGCGGGGGGGTCTCAGATACGCAGTATTTT.

This clonotype occurred a few times. A read error may be the cause here, since a much bigger clone is one base away. The V gene is TRBV10-3, the J gene TRBJ1-5; D ambiguous. V was pared by 8 bases and J by 5 bases, with 13 bases between. Germline V gene data show CDR1 as ENHRY and CDR2 as SYGVKD. The CDR3 runs to 13 residues. CDR3 bases: TGTGCCATCGGGTTAAACACTGATCAGCCCCAGCATTTT. It yields the protein CAIGLNTDQPQHF.

This chain connects TRBV7-9 to TRBJ1-2; D unclear. Between the trimmed V and J ends, which lost 2 bases and 4 bases, there was a span of 8 bases. The CDR3 loop spans 13 amino acids. CDR1 is SEHNR, CDR2 FQNEAQ, per germline (reference sequence). For the CDR3, the DNA is TGTGCCAGCAGCTTACAGGCAACCTATGGCTACACCTTC. Encoded protein: CASSLQATYGYTF.

V usage is TRBV2 and J usage is TRBJ2-5, with a tentative D call TRBD2 (5 bases). TRBJ2-7 explains the end of the DNA better; the J call may be wrong. The CDR3 runs 12 residues. Germline lookup yields CDR1 SNHLY and CDR2 FYNNEI. This chain's CDR3 is CASSQLGYEQYV. CDR3 nucleotides: TGTGCCAGCAGCCAACTAGGCTACGAGCAGTACGTC.

The chain joins TRBV29-1 to TRBJ1-2; TRBD1 matches at 10 bases. The germline CDR1 and CDR2 sequences are SQVTM and ANQGSEA. This CDR3 is built from 16 residues. Trimming cost V 0 bases and J 5 bases; bases outside gene matches: 9. Here the CDR3 reads CSVEDRGQGKFYGYTF. CDR3 DNA: TGCAGCGTTGAAGATCGGGGACAGGGGAAATTTTATGGCTACACCTTC. The full variable domain, with the rest looked up from reference TRBV29-1 and TRBJ1-2, is SAVISQKPSRDICQRGTSLTIQCQVDSQVTMMFWYRQQPGQSLTLIATANQGSEATYESGFVIDKFPISRPNLTFSTLTVSNMSPEDSSIYLCSVEDRGQGKFYGYTFGSGTRLTVV.

The V gene is TRBV6-5, the J gene TRBJ2-1; 7 bases fit TRBD1. The J call may be faulty, since TRBJ2-7 better matches the DNA end. Germline V gene lookup returns CDR1 MNHEY and CDR2 SVGAGI. The CDR3 sequence is 15 residues long. Here the CDR3 DNA reads TGTGCCAGCAGATCGACAGGGAGTGGTATTTACGAGCAGTACTTC. It codes for CASRSTGSGIYEQYF.

Turning to this clonotype: A read error is likely, as this CDR3 ends without the conserved phenylalanine or tryptophan. CDR3 sequence (DNA): TGTGCCAGCAGCTTCCGGACTAGCGGGGCCTTTGAGTACAATGAGCAGTTCTCC. Protein: CASSFRTSGAFEYNEQFS. The rearrangement joins TRBV9 to TRBJ2-5; 12 nucleotides match TRBD2. TRBJ2-1 explains the end of the DNA better; the J call may be wrong. This CDR3 is 18 amino acids long. The germline V gene has CDR1 SGDLS and CDR2 YYNGEE.

V usage is TRBV7-8 and J usage is TRBJ1-2; D not resolved. V was pared by 4 bases and J by 7 bases, with 10 bases between. In germline, CDR1 is SGHVS, CDR2 FQNEAQ. CDR3 size: 12 residues. CDR3 sequence reads: CASSSRVRGYTF. The CDR3 DNA reads as TGTGCCAGCAGCTCGAGGGTTCGTGGCTACACCTTC.

To note about this clonotype: A much larger clone sits a single nucleotide away, making a read error possible. As DNA, the CDR3 is TGTGCCAGCAGCTCGGGGGGCGATGGCCACACCTTC. It yields the protein CASSSGGDGHTF. The J gene is TRBJ1-2, the V gene TRBV6-5, with a weak D call TRBD1 (6 bases). Germline V gene sequence: CDR1 MNHEY, CDR2 SVGAGI. The CDR3 has 12 residues.

V gene TRBV12-3 or TRBV12-4 combines with J gene TRBJ2-1; D ambiguous. The germline V and J ends were trimmed by 2 bases and 5 bases, with 7 bases remaining between them. This CDR3 region has 13 residues. The CDR3 DNA reads as TGTGCCAGCAGTTTACGAACGCACAATGAGCAGTTCTTC. Amino acid sequence: CASSLRTHNEQFF.

The table lists this clonotype with a few counts. The rearrangement uses TRBV25-1 and TRBJ2-3, with a tentative D call TRBD2 (5 bases). Germline-derived CDR1 and CDR2 are MGHDK and SYGVNS. There are 17 residues in the CDR3. The ends were cut back, 1 base at V and 4 bases at J, with 18 bases in the middle. In nucleotides, the CDR3 is TGTGCCAGCAGTGAATCGGGAAGGCTACGCACGGCAGATACGCAGTATTTT. Translating it yields CASSESGRLRTADTQYF.

The gene calls are TRBV5-6 and TRBJ2-4; D not certain. The CDR3 consists of 14 residues. Germline CDR1 reads SGHDT; CDR2 reads YYEEEE. V was clipped by 0 bases and J by 2 bases, with 6 bases between them. Written as DNA, the CDR3 is TGTGCCAGCAGCTTGGGGGATTCCAAAAACATTCAGTACTTC. Translating gives CASSLGDSKNIQYF.

The CDR3 DNA is TGTGCCAGCAGTGGAGGGGGCGGTAGGGAGACCCAGTACTTC. Protein: CASSGGGGRETQYF. The gene calls are TRBV27 and TRBJ2-5; D perhaps matches TRBD1 (7 bases). V was shortened by 5 bases and J by 5 bases, with 15 bases between the two germline ends. The CDR3 consists of 14 residues. CDR1 is MNHEY and CDR2 is SMNVEV in the germline V gene (reference sequence).

This clonotype was found a few times. The chain couples TRBV19 to TRBJ1-2; possibly TRBD1 for D (5 bases). Looked up from germline, CDR1 is LNHDA and CDR2 is SQIVND (reference sequence). Trimming removed 5 bases from V and 0 bases from J, with 13 bases in between. The CDR3 length is 15 residues. CDR3 bases: TGTGCCAGTAGTCGAACAGGCGGAACTAACTATGGCTACACCTTC. Residues: CASSRTGGTNYGYTF.

This clonotype has only a few counts. The chain uses TRBV27 and TRBJ2-7, with 7 positions matching TRBD1. Germline loops: CDR1 MNHEY, CDR2 SMNVEV (reference sequence). This CDR3 has 14 residues. As DNA, the CDR3 is TGTGCCAGCACCTCGACAGGGACCAACTACGGGCAGTACGTC. Its translation: CASTSTGTNYGQYV.

This clonotype was counted only a few times. The gene calls are TRBV6-2 or TRBV6-3 and TRBJ2-1; 10 positions match TRBD2. The length of the CDR3 is 16 residues. V lost 6 bases to trimming and J lost 0 bases; unmatched junction nucleotides: 5. The V gene's germline CDR1 is MNHEY and CDR2 SVGEGT. The DNA of the CDR3 is TGTGCCAGCAGAGAACTAGCGGGACTCTCCTACAATGAGCAGTTCTTC. It is translated as CASRELAGLSYNEQFF.

The chain is built from TRBV15 and TRBJ1-2, with a weak D call TRBD1 (5 bases). The V and J ends lost 0 bases and 4 bases respectively, with 15 bases between them. The V gene's germline CDR1 is LNHNV and CDR2 YYDKDF (reference sequence). The length of the CDR3 is 16 residues. The CDR3 loop reads CATSRDLGREVYGYTF. The CDR3 DNA is TGTGCCACCAGCAGAGATCTGGGCAGGGAGGTCTATGGCTACACCTTC.

The sample holds a few counts of this clonotype. This chain connects TRBV28 to TRBJ1-6, with 7 bases identical to TRBD1. In germline, CDR1 is MDHEN, CDR2 SYDVKM. This CDR3 is 18 amino acids long. The ends lost 6 bases at V and 0 bases at J; junction bases unmatched: 11. The CDR3 DNA sequence: TGTGCCAGCAGCCCAGGGGGGGGTTTGAGCTCCTATAATTCACCCCTCCACTTT. Translated, it gives CASSPGGGLSSYNSPLHF.

The genes are TRBV3-1 and TRBJ1-4; unclear D gene. The CDR3 loop spans 15 amino acids. Trimming shortened V by 5 bases and J by 5 bases, and 15 bases separated the two germline ends. Per germline, CDR1 LGHDT and CDR2 YNNKEL (reference sequence). The chain's CDR3 is CASSDKGTGNEKLFF. The CDR3 DNA reads as TGTGCCAGCAGCGACAAAGGTACCGGCAATGAAAAACTGTTTTTT.

V and J are TRBV5-1 and TRBJ2-5, with TRBD1 matching over 8 bases. Gene TRBJ2-7 matches the end of the DNA better, so the J call may be wrong. From germline, CDR1 is SGHRS and CDR2 YFSETQ. This CDR3 region has 15 residues. CDR3 residues: CASSSRTGMAYEQYF. In DNA, the CDR3 is TGCGCCAGCAGCTCACGGACAGGGATGGCGTACGAGCAGTACTTC.

This rearrangement joins TRBV12-3 or TRBV12-4 to TRBJ2-2; 8 nucleotides align to TRBD2. The CDR3 totals 16 residues. V shed 3 bases and J 5 bases; nucleotides not matched to a gene: 8. The CDR3 DNA reads TGTGCCAGCAGTTTGGGTTTCGGGAGGGGGACCGGGGAGCTGTTTTTT. It encodes CASSLGFGRGTGELFF.

This clonotype has just a few counts. The J gene is TRBJ2-3, the V gene TRBV11-3; TRBD2 matches at 12 bases. Germline V gives CDR1 SGHNT, CDR2 YENEEA. V was pared by 3 bases and J by 4 bases, with 8 bases of the junction left unmatched. The CDR3 has 17 amino acids. The CDR3 DNA reads TGTGCCAGCAGCTTCCGGGCTAGCGGGAGGGCCGCAGATACGCAGTATTTT. It encodes CASSFRASGRAADTQYF.

The chain recombines TRBV20-1 with TRBJ2-5; 7 bases map to TRBD2. The CDR3 covers 14 residues. V shed 0 bases and J 4 bases; nucleotides not matched to a gene: 5. Germline V lookup: CDR1 DFQATT, CDR2 SNEGSKA (reference sequence). The CDR3 DNA sequence: TGCAGTGCTAGAGAGGCAGGGAGGGGAGAGACCCAGTACTTC. Amino acids: CSAREAGRGETQYF.

This clonotype was counted a few times. The chain links TRBV7-2 to TRBJ1-2; possible D gene TRBD1, 6 bases. V was shortened by 1 base and J by 7 bases, with 13 bases between the two germline ends. The CDR3 runs 14 residues. Germline assignment: CDR1 SGHTA and CDR2 FQGNSA. Here the CDR3 DNA reads TGTGCCAGCAGCTTAGACAGGGAGTCTCGTGGCTACACCTTC. This codes for CASSLDRESRGYTF.

V is TRBV7-2 and J is TRBJ1-5, with D perhaps matching TRBD1 (6 bases). V was clipped by 2 bases and J by 5 bases, with 10 bases between them. Germline CDR1 is SGHTA and CDR2 is FQGNSA. The CDR3 length is 14 residues. The CDR3 loop reads CASSLFRGDQPQHF. In DNA, the CDR3 is TGTGCCAGCAGCTTATTCAGGGGAGATCAGCCCCAGCATTTT. The full variable domain, its missing parts supplied by reference TRBV7-2 and TRBJ1-5, is GAGVSQSPSNKVTEKGKDVELRCDPISGHTALYWYRQSLGQGLEFLIYFQGNSAPDKSGLPSDRFSAERTGGSVSTLTIQRTQQEDSAVYLCASSLFRGDQPQHFGDGTRLSIL.

In this sample, this clonotype turned up a few times. The rearrangement links TRBV21-1 to TRBJ2-2; TRBD2 was called by the table and not checked on the DNA. TRBV21-1 has pseudogene status. The CDR3 sequence is 15 residues long. The CDR3 DNA is TGTGCCAGCGGCAAAGGGCCAGGGAGGGCCGGGGAGCTGTTTTTT. Encoded protein: CASGKGPGRAGELFF.